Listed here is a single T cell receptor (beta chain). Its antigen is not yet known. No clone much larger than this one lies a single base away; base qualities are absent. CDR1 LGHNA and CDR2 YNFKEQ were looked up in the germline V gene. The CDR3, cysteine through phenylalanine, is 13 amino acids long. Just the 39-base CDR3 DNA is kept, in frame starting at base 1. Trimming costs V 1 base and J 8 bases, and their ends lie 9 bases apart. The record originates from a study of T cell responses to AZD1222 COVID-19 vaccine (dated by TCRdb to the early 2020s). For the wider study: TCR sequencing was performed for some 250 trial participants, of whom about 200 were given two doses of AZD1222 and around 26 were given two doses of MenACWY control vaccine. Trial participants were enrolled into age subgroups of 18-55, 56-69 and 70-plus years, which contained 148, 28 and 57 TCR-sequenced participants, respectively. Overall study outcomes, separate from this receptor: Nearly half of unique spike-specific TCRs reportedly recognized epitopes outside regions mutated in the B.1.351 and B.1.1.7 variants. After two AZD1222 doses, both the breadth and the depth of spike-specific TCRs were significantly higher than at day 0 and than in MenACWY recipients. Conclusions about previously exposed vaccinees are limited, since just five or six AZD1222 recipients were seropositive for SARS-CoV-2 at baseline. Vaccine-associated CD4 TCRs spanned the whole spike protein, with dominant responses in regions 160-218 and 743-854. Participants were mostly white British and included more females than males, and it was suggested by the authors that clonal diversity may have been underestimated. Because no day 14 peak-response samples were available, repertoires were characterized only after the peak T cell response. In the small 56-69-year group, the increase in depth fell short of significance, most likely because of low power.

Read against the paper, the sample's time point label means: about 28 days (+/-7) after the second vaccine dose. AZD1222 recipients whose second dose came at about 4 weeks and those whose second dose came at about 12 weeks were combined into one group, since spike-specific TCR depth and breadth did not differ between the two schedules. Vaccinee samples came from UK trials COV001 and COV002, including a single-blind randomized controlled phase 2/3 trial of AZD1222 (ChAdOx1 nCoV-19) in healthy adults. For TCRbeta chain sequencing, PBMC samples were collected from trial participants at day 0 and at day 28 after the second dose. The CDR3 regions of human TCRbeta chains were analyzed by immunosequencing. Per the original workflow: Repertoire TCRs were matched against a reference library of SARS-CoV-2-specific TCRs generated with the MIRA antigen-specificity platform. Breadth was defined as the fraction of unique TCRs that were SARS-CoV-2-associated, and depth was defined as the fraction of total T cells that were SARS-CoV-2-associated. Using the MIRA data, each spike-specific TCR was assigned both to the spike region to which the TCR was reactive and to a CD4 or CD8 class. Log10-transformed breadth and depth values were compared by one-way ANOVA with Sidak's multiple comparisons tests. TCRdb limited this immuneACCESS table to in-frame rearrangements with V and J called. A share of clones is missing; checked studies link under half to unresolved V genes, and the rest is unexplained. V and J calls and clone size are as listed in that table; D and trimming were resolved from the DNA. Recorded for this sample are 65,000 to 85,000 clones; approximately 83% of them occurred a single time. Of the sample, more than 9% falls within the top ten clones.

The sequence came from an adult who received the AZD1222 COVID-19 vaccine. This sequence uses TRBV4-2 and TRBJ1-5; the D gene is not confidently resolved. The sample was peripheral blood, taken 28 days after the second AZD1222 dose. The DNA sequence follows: TGTGCCAGCAGCCAAGGTTCGACTAAGCCCCAGCATTTT. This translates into CASSQGSTKPQHF.